The 20 T cell receptor beta chains listed next were all sequenced from one sample in a study of blood T cell repertoires in COVID-19. Using immunoSEQ multiplex PCR, the repertoire was profiled, and TCRdb retains in-frame clones only, with some absent. The sample carries about 130,000 clones, roughly 71% recorded once. Sequencing was done on a sample of peripheral blood. These receptors originate from an older man with acute or convalescent COVID-19.

CDR3 DNA: TGTGCCAGCCGGGGAAGTGGCGCTTTCTTT. It specifies CASRGSGAFF. The chain links TRBV6-6 to TRBJ1-1; D is undetermined. The CDR3 consists of 10 residues. V lost 8 bases and J lost 11, with 12 bases in between. CDR1 is MNHNY, CDR2 SVGAGI, per germline (reference sequence).

The V and J genes are TRBV2 and TRBJ2-2; 7 positions match TRBD1. V shed 2 bases and J 0 bases; nucleotides not matched to a gene: 3. CDR3 length: 16 amino acids. Germline V gene sequence: CDR1 SNHLY, CDR2 FYNNEI. The chain's CDR3 is CASSETGTANTGELFF. The CDR3 DNA reads as TGTGCCAGCAGTGAAACCGGGACAGCGAACACCGGGGAGCTGTTTTTT.

This clone is a singleton in its sample. J is TRBJ2-2 and V is TRBV12-5, with TRBD1 as a possible D gene (6 bases). CDR1 and CDR2 from the germline V gene are LGHNT and FRNRAP. V was shortened by 1 base and J by 1 base, with 10 bases between the two germline ends. The CDR3 length is 16 residues. DNA of the CDR3: TGTGCTAGTGGTTTGGCGACAGGTGGGAACACCGGGGAGCTGTTTTTT. Translating it yields CASGLATGGNTGELFF.

This chain joins TRBV2 and TRBJ1-5; TRBD1 aligns across 7 bases. This CDR3 is 12 amino acids long. CDR1 and CDR2 from the germline V gene are SNHLY and FYNNEI. J gave up 9 bases and V 8 bases, and 7 bases lay outside the gene matches. The CDR3 loop is CASSQGDRPQHF. The DNA of the CDR3 is TGTGCCAGCTCCCAGGGGGACAGGCCCCAGCATTTT.

The chain couples TRBV2 to TRBJ2-3; D is unclear. Germline CDR1 SNHLY, CDR2 FYNNEI. The V end lost 3 bases, the J end lost 6 bases, and 4 bases lay between the germline ends. The CDR3 loop spans 11 amino acids. CDR3 sequence reads: CASSDSDTQYF. In DNA form, the CDR3 reads TGTGCCAGCAGTGACTCGGATACGCAGTATTTT.

This clone came up once. The rearrangement uses TRBV5-4 and TRBJ2-3, with 8 positions matching TRBD2. The germline gives CDR1 SGHNT, CDR2 YYREEE (reference sequence). The trim removed 2 bases at V and 2 bases at J, leaving 4 bases unmatched. The CDR3 is 15 amino acids. The CDR3: CASSLQRGTTDTQYF. The CDR3 bases are TGTGCCAGCAGCTTACAGCGGGGGACCACAGATACGCAGTATTTT.

The chain recombines TRBV18 with TRBJ2-7, with D possibly TRBD1 on 6 matching bases. From germline, CDR1 is KGHSH and CDR2 LQKENI. The CDR3 is 15 amino acids. V lost 3 bases and J 5 bases, leaving 17 bases between the germline ends. This CDR3 is CASSPHQPGTNEQYF. The CDR3 region has the DNA TGTGCCAGCTCACCCCACCAGCCGGGGACAAACGAGCAGTACTTC.

The chain joins TRBV28 to TRBJ1-5; D possibly corresponds to TRBD1 (6 bases). The germline gives CDR1 MDHEN, CDR2 SYDVKM. This CDR3 comprises 16 residues. The V end lost 2 bases, the J end lost 6 bases, and 17 bases lay between the germline ends. The CDR3: CASSLISVQGSQPQHF. CDR3 nucleotides: TGTGCCAGCAGTTTAATCTCGGTACAGGGCAGTCAGCCCCAGCATTTT. The entire variable domain, with the rest obtained from reference TRBV28 and TRBJ1-5, is as follows: DVKVTQSSRYLVKRTGEKVFLECVQDMDHENMFWYRQDPGLGLRLIYFSYDVKMKEKGDIPEGYSVSREKKERFSLILESASTNQTSMYLCASSLISVQGSQPQHFGDGTRLSIL.

The genes are TRBV7-2 and TRBJ2-5; 8 bases are a match to TRBD1. CDR1 is SGHTA and CDR2 is FQGNSA in the germline V gene. The V and J ends lost 1 base and 5 bases, in that order; junction bases with no gene match: 6. The CDR3 is 15 amino acids. CDR3 nucleotides: TGTGCCAGCAGCTTAGTAAGCAGGGGGCAGGAGACCCAGTACTTC. This translates into CASSLVSRGQETQYF.

The V call is TRBV5-4, the J call TRBJ2-2, with D possibly being TRBD1 (5 bases). This CDR3 comprises 14 residues. Trimming removed 4 bases at V and 5 bases at J, with 12 bases between. Germline V gene data show CDR1 as SGHNT and CDR2 as YYREEE (reference sequence). In nucleotides, the CDR3 is TGTGCCAGCAGCATCGACCAGGGTACCGGGGAGCTGTTTTTT. Residues: CASSIDQGTGELFF.

This clone came up a few times. This rearrangement joins TRBV7-2 to TRBJ2-7, with 14 nucleotides matching TRBD2. The ends lost 5 bases at V and 3 bases at J; junction bases unmatched: 3. This CDR3 is built from 15 residues. Germline loops: CDR1 SGHTA, CDR2 FQGNSA. The CDR3 DNA reads as TGTGCCAGCAGCAAAGGGACTAGCGGGGGCTACGAGCAGTACTTC. It is translated as CASSKGTSGGYEQYF.

The genes are TRBV5-5 and TRBJ2-4, with D tentatively TRBD2 (5 bases). The CDR3 is 13 amino acids. CDR1 is SGHKS and CDR2 is YYEKEE in the germline V gene (reference sequence). The ends were cut back, 2 bases at V and 7 bases at J, with 10 bases in the middle. The CDR3 DNA is TGTGCCAGCAGCTTCACTAGTGACAACATTCAGTACTTC. It specifies CASSFTSDNIQYF.

A few counts support this clone. The chain couples TRBV6-4 to TRBJ1-1, with a possible D match to TRBD1 (6 bases). Germline CDR1 reads MRHNA; CDR2 reads SNTAGT. The CDR3 is made up of 13 amino acids. Trimming removed 4 bases at V and 1 base at J, with 7 bases between. The CDR3 bases are TGTGCCAGCAGTGGGGACACGAACACTGAAGCTTTCTTT. This codes for CASSGDTNTEAFF.

The genes are TRBV19 and TRBJ2-1, with D tentatively TRBD2 (6 bases). Germline loops: CDR1 LNHDA, CDR2 SQIVND (reference sequence). The V gene lost 5 bases and the J gene lost 4 bases, with 15 bases spanning the gap. This CDR3 contains 15 residues. CDR3 region: CASSYQGGTYNEQFF. The DNA for the CDR3 is TGTGCCAGTAGTTACCAAGGAGGGACTTACAATGAGCAGTTCTTC.

This chain links TRBV4-3 with TRBJ2-3; D is perhaps TRBD1 (5 bases). Germline CDR1 reads LGHNA; CDR2 reads YSLEER. Deletions cut 0 bases from V and 6 bases from J, with 7 bases between. The CDR3 has 13 amino acids. For the CDR3, the DNA is TGCGCCAGCAGCCAAGACCACAGGGATACGCAGTATTTT. It codes for CASSQDHRDTQYF.

The gene calls are TRBV7-2 and TRBJ1-2, with 7 bases lining up with TRBD1. The junction had 7 bases not matched to a gene; V was cut back by 5 bases and J by 4 bases. The germline V gene has CDR1 SGHTA and CDR2 FQGNSA. This CDR3 contains 14 residues. The CDR3 spells CASSMDRNSYGYTF. The DNA of the CDR3 is TGTGCCAGCAGCATGGACAGGAACTCCTATGGCTACACCTTC.

V and J are TRBV19 and TRBJ1-2; D unclear. The ends were cut back, 9 bases at V and 4 bases at J, with 18 bases in the middle. In germline, CDR1 is LNHDA, CDR2 SQIVND (reference sequence). This CDR3 is 14 amino acids long. CDR3 in amino acids: CASKTEGGLYGYTF. CDR3 nucleotide sequence: TGTGCCAGCAAGACCGAGGGAGGCCTCTATGGCTACACCTTC.

This chain joins TRBV5-4 and TRBJ1-2, with D unclear. V lost 4 bases and J lost 8, with 24 bases in between. The length of the CDR3 is 16 residues. In germline, CDR1 is SGHNT, CDR2 YYREEE (reference sequence). In DNA, the CDR3 is TGTGCCAGCAGCCCGGGAGTTCACTCAATGTATGCCGGCTACACCTTC. As protein: CASSPGVHSMYAGYTF. The full variable domain, in which reference TRBV5-4 and TRBJ1-2 provide the parts outside the CDR3, is ETGVTQSPTHLIKTRGQQVTLRCSSQSGHNTVSWYQQALGQGPQFIFQYYREEENGRGNFPPRFSGLQFPNYSSELNVNALELDDSALYLCASSPGVHSMYAGYTFGSGTRLTVV.

This clone was observed a few times. This chain links TRBV5-6 with TRBJ2-6; 8 nucleotides line up with TRBD1. Germline lookup yields CDR1 SGHDT and CDR2 YYEEEE. Trimming at V came to 6 bases and at J to 0 bases, leaving 8 bases not matched to a gene. The CDR3 is 17 amino acids. The CDR3 DNA sequence: TGTGCCAGCAAGATACAGGGGGATCTCTCTGGGGCCAACGTCCTGACTTTC. The encoded protein is CASKIQGDLSGANVLTF.

This clone was recorded once. The chain uses TRBV7-2 and TRBJ2-5; D may be TRBD2 (5 bases). V lost 0 bases and J 4 bases, leaving 12 bases between the germline ends. This CDR3 comprises 15 residues. Germline-derived CDR1 and CDR2 are SGHTA and FQGNSA. The CDR3 nucleotides are TGTGCCAGCAGCTTAGCCCTCACTAGTATAGAGACCCAGTACTTC. Translated: CASSLALTSIETQYF.